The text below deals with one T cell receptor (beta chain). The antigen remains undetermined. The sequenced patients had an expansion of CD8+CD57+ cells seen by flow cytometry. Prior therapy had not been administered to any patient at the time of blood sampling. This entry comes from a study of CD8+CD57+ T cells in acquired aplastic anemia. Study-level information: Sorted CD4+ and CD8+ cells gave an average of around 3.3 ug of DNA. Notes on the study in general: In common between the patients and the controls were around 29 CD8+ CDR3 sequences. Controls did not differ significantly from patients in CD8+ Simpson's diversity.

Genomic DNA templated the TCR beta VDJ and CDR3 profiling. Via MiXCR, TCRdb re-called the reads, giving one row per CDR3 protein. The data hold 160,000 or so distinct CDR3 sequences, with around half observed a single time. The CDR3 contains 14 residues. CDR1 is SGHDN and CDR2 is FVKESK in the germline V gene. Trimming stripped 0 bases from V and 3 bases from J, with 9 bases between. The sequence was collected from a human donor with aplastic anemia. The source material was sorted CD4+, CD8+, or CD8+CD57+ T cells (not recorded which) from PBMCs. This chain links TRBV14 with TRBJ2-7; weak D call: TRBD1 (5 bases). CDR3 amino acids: CASSQDGAGYEQYF. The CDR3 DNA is TGTGCCAGCAGCCAAGATGGGGCAGGCTACGAGCAGTACTTC.